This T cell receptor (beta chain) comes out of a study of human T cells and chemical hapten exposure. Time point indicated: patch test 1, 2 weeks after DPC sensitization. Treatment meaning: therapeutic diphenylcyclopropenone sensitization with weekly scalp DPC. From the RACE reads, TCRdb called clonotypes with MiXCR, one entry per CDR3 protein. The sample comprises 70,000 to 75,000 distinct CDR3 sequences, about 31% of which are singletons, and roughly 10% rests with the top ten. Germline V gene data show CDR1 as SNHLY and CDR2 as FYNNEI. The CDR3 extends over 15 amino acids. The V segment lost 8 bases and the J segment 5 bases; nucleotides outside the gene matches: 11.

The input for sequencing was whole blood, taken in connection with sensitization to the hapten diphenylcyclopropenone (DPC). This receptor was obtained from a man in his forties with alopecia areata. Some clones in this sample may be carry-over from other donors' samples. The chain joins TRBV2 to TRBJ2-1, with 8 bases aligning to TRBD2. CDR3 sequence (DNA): TGTGCCAGCCGCCCCTGGAGGACTAGCAACAATGAGCAGTTCTTC. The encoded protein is CASRPWRTSNNEQFF.